This TCR beta chain is from a study of blood T cell repertoires in COVID-19. Study-wide context: Samples representing acute and convalescent COVID-19 were sourced from the United States, Italy and Spain.

In the study's own analysis: It was from reference gene primer amplification that nucleated cell counts were estimated. This table comes from immunoSEQ multiplex PCR, and its TCRdb copy is limited to in-frame clones, with some not included. The V and J calls and clone size are taken from that table; D and trimming were inferred from the DNA. This table holds 150,000 to 200,000 clones, around three quarters found once. This clone was seen more than once but under ten times. This CDR3 has 13 amino acids. V lost 5 bases and J lost 8, with 10 bases in between. The receptor comes from a man in his 60s with active or convalescent COVID-19. Specimen: peripheral blood. The chain has TRBV12-3 or TRBV12-4 and TRBJ2-6; D possibly corresponds to TRBD1 (6 bases). The CDR3 DNA follows: TGTGCCAGCAGTCCAACAGGGACCAACGTCCTGACTTTC. This sequence encodes CASSPTGTNVLTF.